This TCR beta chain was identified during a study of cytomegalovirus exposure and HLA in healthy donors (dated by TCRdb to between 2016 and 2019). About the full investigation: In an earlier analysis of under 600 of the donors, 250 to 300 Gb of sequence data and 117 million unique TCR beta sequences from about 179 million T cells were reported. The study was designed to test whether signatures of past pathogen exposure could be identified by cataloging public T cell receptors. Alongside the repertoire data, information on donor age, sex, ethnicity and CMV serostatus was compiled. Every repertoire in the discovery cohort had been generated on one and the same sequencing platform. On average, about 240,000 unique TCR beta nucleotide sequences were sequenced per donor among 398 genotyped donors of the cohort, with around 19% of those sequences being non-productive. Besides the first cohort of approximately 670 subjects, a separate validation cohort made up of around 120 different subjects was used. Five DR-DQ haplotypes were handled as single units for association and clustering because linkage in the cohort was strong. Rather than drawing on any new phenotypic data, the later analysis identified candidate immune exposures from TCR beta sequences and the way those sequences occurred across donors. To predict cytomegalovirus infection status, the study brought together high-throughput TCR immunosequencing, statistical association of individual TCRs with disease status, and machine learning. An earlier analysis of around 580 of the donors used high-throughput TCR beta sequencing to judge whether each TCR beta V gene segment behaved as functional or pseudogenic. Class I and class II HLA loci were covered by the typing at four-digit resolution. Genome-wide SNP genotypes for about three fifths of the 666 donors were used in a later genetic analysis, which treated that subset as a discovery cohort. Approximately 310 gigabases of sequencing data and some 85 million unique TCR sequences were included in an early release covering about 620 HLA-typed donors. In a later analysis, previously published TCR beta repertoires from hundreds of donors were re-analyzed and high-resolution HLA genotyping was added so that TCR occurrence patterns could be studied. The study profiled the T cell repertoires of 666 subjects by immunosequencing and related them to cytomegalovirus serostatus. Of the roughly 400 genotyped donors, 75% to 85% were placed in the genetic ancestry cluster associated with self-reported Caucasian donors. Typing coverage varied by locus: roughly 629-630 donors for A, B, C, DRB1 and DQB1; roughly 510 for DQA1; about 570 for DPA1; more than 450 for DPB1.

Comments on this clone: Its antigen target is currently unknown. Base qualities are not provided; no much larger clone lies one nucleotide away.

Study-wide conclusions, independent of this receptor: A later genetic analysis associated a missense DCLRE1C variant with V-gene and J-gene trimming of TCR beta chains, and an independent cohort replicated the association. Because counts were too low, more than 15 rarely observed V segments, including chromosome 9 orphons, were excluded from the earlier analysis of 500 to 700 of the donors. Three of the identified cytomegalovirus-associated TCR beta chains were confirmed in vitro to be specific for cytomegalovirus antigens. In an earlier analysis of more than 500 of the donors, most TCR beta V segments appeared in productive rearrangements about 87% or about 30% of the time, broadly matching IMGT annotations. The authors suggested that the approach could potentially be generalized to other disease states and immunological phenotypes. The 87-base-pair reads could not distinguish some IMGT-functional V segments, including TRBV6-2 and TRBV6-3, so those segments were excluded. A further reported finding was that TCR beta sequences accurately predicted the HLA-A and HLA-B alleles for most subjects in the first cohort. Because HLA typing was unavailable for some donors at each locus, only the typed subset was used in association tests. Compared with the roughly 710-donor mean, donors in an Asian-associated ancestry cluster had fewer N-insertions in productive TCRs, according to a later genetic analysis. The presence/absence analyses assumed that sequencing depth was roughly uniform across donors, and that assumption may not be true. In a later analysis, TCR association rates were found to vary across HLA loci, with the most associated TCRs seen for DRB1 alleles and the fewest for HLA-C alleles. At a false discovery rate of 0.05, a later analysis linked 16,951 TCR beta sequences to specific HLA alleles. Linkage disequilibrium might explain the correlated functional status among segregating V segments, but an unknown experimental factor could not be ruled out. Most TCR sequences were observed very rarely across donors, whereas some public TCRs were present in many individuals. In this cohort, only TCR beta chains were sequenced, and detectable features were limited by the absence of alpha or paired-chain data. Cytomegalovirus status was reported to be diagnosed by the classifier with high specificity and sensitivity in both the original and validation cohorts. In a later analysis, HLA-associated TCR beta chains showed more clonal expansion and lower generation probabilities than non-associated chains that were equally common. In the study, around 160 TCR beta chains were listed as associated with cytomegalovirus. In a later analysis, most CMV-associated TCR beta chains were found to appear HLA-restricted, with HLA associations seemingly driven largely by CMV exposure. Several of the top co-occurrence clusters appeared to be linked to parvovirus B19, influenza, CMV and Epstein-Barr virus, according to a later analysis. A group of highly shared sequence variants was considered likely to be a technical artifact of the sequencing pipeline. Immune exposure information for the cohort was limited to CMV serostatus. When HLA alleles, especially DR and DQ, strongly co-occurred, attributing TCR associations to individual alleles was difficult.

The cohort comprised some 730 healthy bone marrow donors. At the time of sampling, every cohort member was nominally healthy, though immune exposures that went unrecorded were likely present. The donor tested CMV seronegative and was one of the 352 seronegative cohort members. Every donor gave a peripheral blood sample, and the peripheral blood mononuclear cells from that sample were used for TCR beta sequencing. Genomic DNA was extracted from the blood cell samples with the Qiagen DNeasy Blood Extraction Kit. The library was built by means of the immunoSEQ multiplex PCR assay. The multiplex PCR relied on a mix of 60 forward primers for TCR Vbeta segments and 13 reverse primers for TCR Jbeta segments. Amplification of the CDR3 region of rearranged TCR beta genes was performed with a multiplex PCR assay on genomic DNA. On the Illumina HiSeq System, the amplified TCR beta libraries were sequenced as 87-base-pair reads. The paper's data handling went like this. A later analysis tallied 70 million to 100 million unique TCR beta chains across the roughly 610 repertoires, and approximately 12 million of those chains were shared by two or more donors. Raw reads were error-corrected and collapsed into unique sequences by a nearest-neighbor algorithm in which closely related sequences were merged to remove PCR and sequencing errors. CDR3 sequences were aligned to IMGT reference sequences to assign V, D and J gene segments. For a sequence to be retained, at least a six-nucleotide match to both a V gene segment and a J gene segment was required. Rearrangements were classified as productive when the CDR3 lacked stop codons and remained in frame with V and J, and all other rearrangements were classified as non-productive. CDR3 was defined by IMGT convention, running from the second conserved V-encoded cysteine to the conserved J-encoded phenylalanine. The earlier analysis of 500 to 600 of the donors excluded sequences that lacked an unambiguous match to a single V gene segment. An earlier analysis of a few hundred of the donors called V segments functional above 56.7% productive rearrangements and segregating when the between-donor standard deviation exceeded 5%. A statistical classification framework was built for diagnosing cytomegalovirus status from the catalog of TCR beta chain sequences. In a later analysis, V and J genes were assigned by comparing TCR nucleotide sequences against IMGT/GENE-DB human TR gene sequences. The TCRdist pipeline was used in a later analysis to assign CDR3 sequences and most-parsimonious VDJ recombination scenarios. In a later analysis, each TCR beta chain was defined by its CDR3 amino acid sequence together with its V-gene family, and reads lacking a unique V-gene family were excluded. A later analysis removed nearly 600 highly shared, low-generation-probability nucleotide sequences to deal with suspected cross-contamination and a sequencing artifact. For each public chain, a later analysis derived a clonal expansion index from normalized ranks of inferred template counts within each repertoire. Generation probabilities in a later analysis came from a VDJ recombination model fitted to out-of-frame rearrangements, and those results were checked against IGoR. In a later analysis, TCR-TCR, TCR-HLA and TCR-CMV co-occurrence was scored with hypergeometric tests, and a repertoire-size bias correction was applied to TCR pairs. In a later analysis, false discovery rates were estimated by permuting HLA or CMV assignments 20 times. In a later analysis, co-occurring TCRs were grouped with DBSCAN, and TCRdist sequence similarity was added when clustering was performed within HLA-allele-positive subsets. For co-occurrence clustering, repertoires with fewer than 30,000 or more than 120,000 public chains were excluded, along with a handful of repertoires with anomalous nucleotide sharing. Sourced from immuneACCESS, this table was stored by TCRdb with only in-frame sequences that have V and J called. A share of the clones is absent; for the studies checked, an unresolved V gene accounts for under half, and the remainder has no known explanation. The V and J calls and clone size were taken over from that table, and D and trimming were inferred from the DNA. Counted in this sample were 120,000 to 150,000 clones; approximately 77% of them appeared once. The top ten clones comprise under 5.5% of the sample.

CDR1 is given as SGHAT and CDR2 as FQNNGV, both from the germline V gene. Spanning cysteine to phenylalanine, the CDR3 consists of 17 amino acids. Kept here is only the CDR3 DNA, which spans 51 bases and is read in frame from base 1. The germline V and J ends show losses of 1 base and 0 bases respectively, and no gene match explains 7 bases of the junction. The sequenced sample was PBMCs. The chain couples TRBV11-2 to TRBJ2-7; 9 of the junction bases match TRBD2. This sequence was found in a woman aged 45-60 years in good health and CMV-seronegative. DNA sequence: TGTGCCAGCAGCTTAGCGGCTAGCGGGGTAAACTCCTACGAGCAGTACTTC. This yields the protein CASSLAASGVNSYEQYF.